This T cell receptor (beta chain) was recorded in a study of technical replicates of blood from a handful of donors. Produced via immunoSEQ multiplex PCR; TCRdb's table is partial and in-frame only. The data hold around 79,000 clones, with more than 85% observed a single time. V was pared by 1 base and J by 6 bases, with 13 bases between. This CDR3 has 15 residues. The germline V gene has CDR1 LNHDA and CDR2 SQIVND (reference sequence). This clonotype was sampled from a human donor in good health. Some clones in this sample may be carry-over from other donors' samples. Sequenced material: T cells isolated from PBMCs. The J gene is TRBJ1-5, the V gene TRBV19; D uncertain. The chain's CDR3 is CASSIGASGSQPQHF. In DNA form, the CDR3 reads TGTGCCAGTAGTATAGGTGCCTCGGGGAGTCAGCCCCAGCATTTT.